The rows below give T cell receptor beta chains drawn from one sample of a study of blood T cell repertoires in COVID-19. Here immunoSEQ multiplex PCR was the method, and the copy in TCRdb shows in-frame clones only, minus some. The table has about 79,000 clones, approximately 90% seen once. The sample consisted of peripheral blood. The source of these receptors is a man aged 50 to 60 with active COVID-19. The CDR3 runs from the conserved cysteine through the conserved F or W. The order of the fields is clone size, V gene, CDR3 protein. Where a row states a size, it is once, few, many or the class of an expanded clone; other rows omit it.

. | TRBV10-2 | CASSEFWEWDTGELFF
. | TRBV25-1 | CASSEQGRHEQYF
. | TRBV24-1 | CATSERPAGGVETQYF
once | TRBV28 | CASSLFGRGGYTF
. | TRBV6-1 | CASSDPPGGNTEAFF
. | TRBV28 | CASSLSEGWGYQPQHF
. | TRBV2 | CASSRMRQTYEQYF
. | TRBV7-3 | CASSITGGRETQYF
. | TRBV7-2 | CASSTSEVPANEKLFF
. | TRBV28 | CASSFSDSGNTIYF
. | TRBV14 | CASIPGRPYGYTF
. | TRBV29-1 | CSVVGNEGEPQHF
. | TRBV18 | CASSPMAGDTRTEAFF
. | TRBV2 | CASSVSGQAGHLHF
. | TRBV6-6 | CASSPGDQPQHF
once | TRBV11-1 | CASSLRENTEAFF
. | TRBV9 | CASRRHPRDTQYF
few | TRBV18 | CASSPTAKNTGELFF
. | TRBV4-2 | CASSQDRDRGPYEQYF
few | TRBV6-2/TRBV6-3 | CASSYSSRGAPQPQHF
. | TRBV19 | CASSIRPAGAIYEQYF
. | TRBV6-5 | CASIQGAFQPQHF
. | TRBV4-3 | CASSQDSRGTVGSGANVLTF
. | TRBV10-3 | CASQPIAGGPDEQFF
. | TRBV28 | CASSLGVGVGQGPYEQYF
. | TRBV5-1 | CASSLLAGRADTQYF
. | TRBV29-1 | CSAMNSRSYNEQFF
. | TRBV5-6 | CASSYSIIAGNTDTQYF
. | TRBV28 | CATFDDRGKGTQYF
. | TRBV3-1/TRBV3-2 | CASSQEAVNYGYTF
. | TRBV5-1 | CASSWRGDYGYTF
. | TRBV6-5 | CASSLRGQWGFGYTF
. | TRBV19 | CASSIMVGGSNEQFF
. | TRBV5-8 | CASSLIREEKLFF
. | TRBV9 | CASSASSEYETQYF
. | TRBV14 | CASSQDGTSGRYEQFF
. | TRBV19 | CASTRVLGQRTGELFF
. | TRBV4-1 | CASSRGSSPGYEQYF
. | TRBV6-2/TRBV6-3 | CASSRESYEQYF
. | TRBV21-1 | CQGDPSSNYGYTF
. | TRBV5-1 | CASSLGTDETQYF
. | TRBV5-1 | CASSEGTGVRNEKLFF
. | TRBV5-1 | CASSFSGRYEQYF
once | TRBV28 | CASSSGQGSNQPQHF
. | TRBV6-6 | CASRPGTRYSNQPQHF
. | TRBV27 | CASSASRVSGELFF
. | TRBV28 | CASTSGGTFSGNTIYF
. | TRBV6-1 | CASSEIQGYSTDTQYF
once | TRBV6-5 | CASSYSGQGNSPLHF
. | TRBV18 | CASSPRETSDYGYTF
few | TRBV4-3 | CASSQELAGGTDTQYF
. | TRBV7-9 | CASSLWIGKNTEAFF
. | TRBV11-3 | CASSYPDRVRNTEAFF